These 4 T cell receptor beta chains were sequenced from one sample in a study of T cell responses to AZD1222 COVID-19 vaccine. This table comes from immunoSEQ multiplex PCR, and its TCRdb copy is limited to in-frame clones, with some not included. The sample lists around 160,000 clones; roughly 91% were seen once. Specimen: peripheral blood, collected on day 0 of AZD1222 vaccination. These TCRs come from an adult in good health.

The CDR3 DNA reads as TGTGCCAGCAGGTATAAGGGGGCCAATGATGGCTACACCTTC. Its protein is CASRYKGANDGYTF. The genes are TRBV6-5 and TRBJ1-2, with 7 bases matching TRBD1. Germline V lookup: CDR1 MNHEY, CDR2 SVGAGI. Losses at the gene ends were 6 bases for V and 6 bases for J; bases not matched to a gene: 10. The CDR3 is 14 amino acids.

The V call is TRBV12-3 or TRBV12-4, the J call TRBJ2-7, with D possibly matching TRBD1 (5 bases). This CDR3 is 13 amino acids long. V was clipped by 6 bases and J by 3 bases, with 12 bases between them. The chain's CDR3 is CASSPQGFYEQYF. The DNA of the CDR3 is TGTGCCAGCAGCCCGCAGGGTTTCTACGAGCAGTACTTC.

This chain links TRBV28 with TRBJ1-4, with 11 bases matching TRBD1. This CDR3 has 15 residues. Per the germline V gene, CDR1 is MDHEN and CDR2 is SYDVKM. V dropped 4 bases and J dropped 13; count of bases not matched to a gene: 11. CDR3 region: CASSSIGQGAPGLFF. The CDR3 DNA reads TGTGCCAGCAGTTCGATCGGACAGGGGGCGCCGGGACTGTTTTTT.

A single count supports this clone. This sequence joins TRBV3-1 (or the pseudogene TRBV3-2) and TRBJ2-1; TRBD2 matches at 7 bases. The CDR3 has 15 residues. Trimming took 5 bases from V and 0 from J; bases not matched to a gene: 4. CDR1 LGHDT and CDR2 YNNKEL come from the germline V gene (reference sequence). CDR3: CASSSRGNSYNEQFF. CDR3 DNA sequence: TGTGCCAGCAGCTCGCGGGGGAACTCCTACAATGAGCAGTTCTTC.